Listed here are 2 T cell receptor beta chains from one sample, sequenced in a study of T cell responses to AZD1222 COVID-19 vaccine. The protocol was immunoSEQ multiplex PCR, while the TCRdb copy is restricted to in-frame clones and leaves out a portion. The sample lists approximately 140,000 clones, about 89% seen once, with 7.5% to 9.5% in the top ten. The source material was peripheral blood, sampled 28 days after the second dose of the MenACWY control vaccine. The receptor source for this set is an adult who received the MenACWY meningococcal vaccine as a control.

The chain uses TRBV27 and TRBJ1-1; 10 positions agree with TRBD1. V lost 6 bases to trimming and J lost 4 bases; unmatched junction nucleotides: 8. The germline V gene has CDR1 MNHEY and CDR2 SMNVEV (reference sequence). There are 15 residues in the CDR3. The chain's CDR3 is CASSQRQGATTEAFF. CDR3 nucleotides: TGTGCCAGCAGCCAGCGACAGGGGGCCACCACTGAAGCTTTCTTT.

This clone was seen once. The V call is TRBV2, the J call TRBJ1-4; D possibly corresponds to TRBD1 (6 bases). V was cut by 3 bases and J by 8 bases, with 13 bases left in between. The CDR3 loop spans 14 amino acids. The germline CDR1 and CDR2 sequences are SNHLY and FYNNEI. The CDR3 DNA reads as TGTGCCAGCAGTGACGTCAGGGGTGGGGAAAAACTGTTTTTT. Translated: CASSDVRGGEKLFF.